The subject of this entry is one TCR beta chain. An end of the junction differs from the germline gene, which may be a read error. Using its own MiXCR run on the reads, TCRdb lists one record per CDR3 protein. The sample lists more than 500,000 distinct CDR3 sequences, about 17% seen once, with 20% to 30% in the top ten. These data come from a study of T cell repertoires in cytomegalovirus infection. The CDR3 has 17 amino acids. Germline CDR1 and CDR2: SGHVS and FNYEAQ. Sequences were obtained from CD8+ T cells from PBMCs. The TCR sequence derives from a human donor in good health (CMV status not recorded). Some clones in this sample may be carry-over from other donors' samples. The chain joins TRBV7-6 to TRBJ1-5, with no clear D. This CDR3 reads CASSLDCIDYSNHPPHF. The CDR3 bases are TGTGCCAGCAGCTTAGACTGCATAGATTATAGCAATCATCCCCCGCATTTT.